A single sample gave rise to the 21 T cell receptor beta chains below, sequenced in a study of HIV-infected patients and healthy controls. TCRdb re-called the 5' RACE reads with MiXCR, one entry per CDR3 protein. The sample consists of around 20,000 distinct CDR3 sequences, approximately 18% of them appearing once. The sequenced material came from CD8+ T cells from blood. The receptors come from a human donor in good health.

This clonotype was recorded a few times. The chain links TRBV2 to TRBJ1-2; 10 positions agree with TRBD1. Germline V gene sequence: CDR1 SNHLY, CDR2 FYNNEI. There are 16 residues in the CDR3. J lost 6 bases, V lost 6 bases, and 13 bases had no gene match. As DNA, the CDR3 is TGTGCCAGCAGCGAGGGGGAATTCGACAGGGGGCATGGCTACACCTTC. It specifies CASSEGEFDRGHGYTF.

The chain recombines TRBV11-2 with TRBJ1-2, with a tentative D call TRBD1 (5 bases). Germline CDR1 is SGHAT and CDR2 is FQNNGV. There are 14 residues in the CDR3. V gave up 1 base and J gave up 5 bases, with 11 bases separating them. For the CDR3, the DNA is TGTGCCAGCAGCTTAGGTGGGGGGGATTATGGCTACACCTTC. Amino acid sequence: CASSLGGGDYGYTF.

CDR3 in DNA: TGTGCCAGCAGCTTAGGGTCAGTAACCCAAGAGACCCAGTACTTC. It is translated as CASSLGSVTQETQYF. The rearrangement uses TRBV13 and TRBJ2-5, with unresolved D. CDR1 is PRHDT, CDR2 FYEKMQ, per germline (reference sequence). Trimming pared 0 bases from V and 1 base from J, leaving 9 bases between. This CDR3 has 15 residues.

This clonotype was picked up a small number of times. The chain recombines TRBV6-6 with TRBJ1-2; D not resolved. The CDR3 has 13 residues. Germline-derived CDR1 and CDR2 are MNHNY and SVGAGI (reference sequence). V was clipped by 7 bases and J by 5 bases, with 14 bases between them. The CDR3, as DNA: TGTGCCAGCACTCTGTCCCAAGGGTATGGCTACACCTTC. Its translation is CASTLSQGYGYTF.

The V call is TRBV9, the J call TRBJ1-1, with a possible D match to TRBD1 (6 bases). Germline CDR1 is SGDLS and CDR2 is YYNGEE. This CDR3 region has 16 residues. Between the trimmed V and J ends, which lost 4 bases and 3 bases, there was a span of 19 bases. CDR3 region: CASSSGGAAEDTEAFF. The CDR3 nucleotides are TGTGCCAGCAGCTCCGGGGGGGCAGCGGAGGACACTGAAGCTTTCTTT.

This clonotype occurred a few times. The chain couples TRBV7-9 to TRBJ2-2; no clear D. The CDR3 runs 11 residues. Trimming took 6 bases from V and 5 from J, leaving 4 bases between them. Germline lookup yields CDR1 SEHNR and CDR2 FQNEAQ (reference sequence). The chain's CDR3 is CASSLTGELFF. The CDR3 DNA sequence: TGTGCCAGCAGTCTTACCGGGGAGCTGTTTTTT. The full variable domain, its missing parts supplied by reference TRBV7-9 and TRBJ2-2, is DTGVSQNPRHKITKRGQNVTFRCDPISEHNRLYWYRQTLGQGPEFLTYFQNEAQLEKSRLLSDRFSAERPKGSFSTLEIQRTEQGDSAMYLCASSLTGELFFGEGSRLTVL.

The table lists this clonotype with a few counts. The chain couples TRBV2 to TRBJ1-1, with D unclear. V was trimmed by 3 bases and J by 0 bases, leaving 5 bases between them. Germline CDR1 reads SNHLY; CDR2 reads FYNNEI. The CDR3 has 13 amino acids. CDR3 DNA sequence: TGTGCCAGCAGTGATGAGATGAACACTGAAGCTTTCTTT. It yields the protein CASSDEMNTEAFF.

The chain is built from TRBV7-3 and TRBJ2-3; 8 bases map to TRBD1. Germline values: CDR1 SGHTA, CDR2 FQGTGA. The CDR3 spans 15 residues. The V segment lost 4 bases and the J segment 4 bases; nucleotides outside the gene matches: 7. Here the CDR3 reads CASSSTGEKPDTQYF. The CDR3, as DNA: TGTGCCAGCAGCTCGACAGGGGAAAAACCAGATACGCAGTATTTT.

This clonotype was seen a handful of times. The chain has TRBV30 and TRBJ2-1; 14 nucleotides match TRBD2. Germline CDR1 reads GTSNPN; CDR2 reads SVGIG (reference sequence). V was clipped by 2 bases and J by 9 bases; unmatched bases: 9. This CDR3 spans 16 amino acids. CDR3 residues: CAWSKPGLAGAGEQFF. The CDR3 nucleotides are TGTGCCTGGAGTAAACCGGGACTAGCGGGAGCCGGTGAGCAGTTCTTC.

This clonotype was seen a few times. The CDR3, as DNA: TGTGCCAGCAGCTCGCGAGAGGGCAATGAGCAGTTCTTC. Translation gives CASSSREGNEQFF. This sequence joins TRBV7-9 and TRBJ2-1; D possibly corresponds to TRBD2 (5 bases). Germline assignment: CDR1 SEHNR and CDR2 FQNEAQ (reference sequence). V lost 4 bases to trimming and J lost 6 bases, with 10 bases between them. The CDR3 is made up of 13 amino acids.

The CDR3 here is CASSQGTGSTDTQYF. The CDR3 DNA sequence: TGTGCCAGCAGCCAAGGGACAGGTTCCACAGATACGCAGTATTTT. This rearrangement joins TRBV6-2 or TRBV6-3 to TRBJ2-3, with 8 bases lining up with TRBD1. V lost 6 bases to trimming and J lost 2 bases; unmatched junction nucleotides: 7. CDR1 is MNHEY, CDR2 SVGEGT, per germline. The CDR3 runs to 15 residues.

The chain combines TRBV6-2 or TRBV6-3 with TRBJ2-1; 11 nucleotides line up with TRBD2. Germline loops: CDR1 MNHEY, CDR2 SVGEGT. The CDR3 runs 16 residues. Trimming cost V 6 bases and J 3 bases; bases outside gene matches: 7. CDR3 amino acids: CASRGSSGGIYNEQFF. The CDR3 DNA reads TGTGCCAGCAGAGGCTCTAGCGGGGGGATCTACAATGAGCAGTTCTTC.

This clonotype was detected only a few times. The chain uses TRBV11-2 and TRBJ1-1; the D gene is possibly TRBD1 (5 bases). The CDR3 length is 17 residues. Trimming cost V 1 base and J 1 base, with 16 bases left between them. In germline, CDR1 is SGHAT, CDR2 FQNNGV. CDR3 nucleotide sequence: TGTGCCAGCAGCTTAGCCCGTCTAGGGAGGGGGAACACTGAAGCTTTCTTT. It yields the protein CASSLARLGRGNTEAFF.

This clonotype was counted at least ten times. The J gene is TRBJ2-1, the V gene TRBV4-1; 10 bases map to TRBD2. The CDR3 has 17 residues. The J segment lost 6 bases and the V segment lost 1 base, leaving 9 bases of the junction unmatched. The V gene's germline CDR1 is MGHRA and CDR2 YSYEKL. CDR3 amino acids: CASSQAHLAGVGNEQFF. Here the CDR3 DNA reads TGCGCCAGCAGCCAAGCCCACCTAGCGGGAGTCGGCAATGAGCAGTTCTTC.

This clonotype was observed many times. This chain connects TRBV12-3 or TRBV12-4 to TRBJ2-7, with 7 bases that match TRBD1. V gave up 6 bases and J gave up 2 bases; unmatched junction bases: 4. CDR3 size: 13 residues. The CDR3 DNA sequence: TGTGCCAGCAGCACGGGACAGACCTACGAGCAGTACTTC. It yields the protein CASSTGQTYEQYF.

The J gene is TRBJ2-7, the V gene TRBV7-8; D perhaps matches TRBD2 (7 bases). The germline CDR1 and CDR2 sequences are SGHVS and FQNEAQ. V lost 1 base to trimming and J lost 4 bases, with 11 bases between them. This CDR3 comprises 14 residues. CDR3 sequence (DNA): TGTGCCAGCAGCTTAGGAGGGGGGGGGTACGAGCAGTACTTC. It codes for CASSLGGGGYEQYF.

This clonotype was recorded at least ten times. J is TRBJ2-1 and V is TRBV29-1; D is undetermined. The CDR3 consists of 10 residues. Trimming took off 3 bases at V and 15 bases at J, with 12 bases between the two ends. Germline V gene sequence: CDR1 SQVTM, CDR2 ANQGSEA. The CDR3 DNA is TGCAGCGTTGATGGGCCAATGGGGTTCTTC. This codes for CSVDGPMGFF.

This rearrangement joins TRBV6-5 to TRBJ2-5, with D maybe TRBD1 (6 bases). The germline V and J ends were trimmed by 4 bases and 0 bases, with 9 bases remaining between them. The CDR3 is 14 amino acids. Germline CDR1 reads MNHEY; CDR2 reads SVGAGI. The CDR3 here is CASSSGTYQETQYF. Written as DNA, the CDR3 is TGTGCCAGCAGTTCCGGGACATACCAAGAGACCCAGTACTTC.

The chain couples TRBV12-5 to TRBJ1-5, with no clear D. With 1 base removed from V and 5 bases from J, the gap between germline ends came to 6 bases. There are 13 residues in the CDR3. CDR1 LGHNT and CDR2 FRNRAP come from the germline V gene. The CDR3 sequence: CASGLALDQPQHF. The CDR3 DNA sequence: TGTGCTAGTGGTTTGGCCCTAGATCAGCCCCAGCATTTT.

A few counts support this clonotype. DNA of the CDR3: TGCAGTGGAAGCCGGGACCCCATTTTTGAGACCCAGTACTTC. Amino acid sequence: CSGSRDPIFETQYF. The rearrangement links TRBV20-1 to TRBJ2-5; the D gene could be TRBD1 or TRBD2 (5 bases each). Per the germline V gene, CDR1 is DFQATT and CDR2 is SNEGSKA (reference sequence). Trimming took 7 bases from V and 5 from J, leaving 20 bases between them. The CDR3 has 14 residues.

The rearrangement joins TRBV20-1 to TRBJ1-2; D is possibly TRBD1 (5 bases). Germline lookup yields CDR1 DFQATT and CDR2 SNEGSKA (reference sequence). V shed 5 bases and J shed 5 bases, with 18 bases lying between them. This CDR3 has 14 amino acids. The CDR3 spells CSASPRGRLYGYTF. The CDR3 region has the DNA TGCAGTGCTTCCCCCCGGGGCAGGCTTTATGGCTACACCTTC.